This T cell receptor beta chain was observed in a study of T cells expressing NK-cell markers. In the study overall: Seropositivity for HCMV was found in seven of the eight sequenced donors, with one seronegative. Regarding the study as a whole: In a few donors, dominant clonotypes made up about 28.3-60.1% of CD3+CD56-NKG2C+ cells. The study found dominant NKG2C+ clonotypes at roughly 1.0-8% of CD8+ T cells in roughly six donors.

Turning to this clonotype: The antigen is undetermined.

TCRdb re-called the 5' RACE reads; one entry per CDR3 protein, DNA not given. This listing includes 550,000 to 600,000 distinct CDR3 sequences. Germline V gene sequence: CDR1 MDHEN, CDR2 SYDVKM. CDR3 size: 14 residues. Sequencing was carried out using blood T cells: a sorted CD56 or NKG2C T cell subset, CD4+ or CD8+ T cells, or bulk PBMC T cells (not recorded which). This sequence originates from a man aged 18-30 years in good health. The chain carries TRBV28 and TRBJ2-3; the TCRdb D gene call, TRBD2, has no DNA to confirm it. CDR3 residues: CASSFLLRADTQYF. Drawing the rest from reference TRBV28 and TRBJ2-3, the complete variable domain is DVKVTQSSRYLVKRTGEKVFLECVQDMDHENMFWYRQDPGLGLRLIYFSYDVKMKEKGDIPEGYSVSREKKERFSLILESASTNQTSMYLCASSFLLRADTQYFGPGTRLTVL.